Sequencing of this TCR beta chain was carried out in a study of control samples from healthy donors and cancer patients. Germline CDR1 and CDR2: SNHLY and FYNNEI. The V end lost 7 bases, the J end lost 4 bases, and 13 bases lay between the germline ends. The CDR3 has 13 residues. The sample holds one count of this clone. Assay used: immunoSEQ multiplex PCR; TCRdb lists only in-frame clones, some missing. This sample has roughly 220,000 clones, with just under 95% found just once. V gene TRBV2 combines with J gene TRBJ2-5; D possibly corresponds to TRBD2 (7 bases). The material sequenced was blood. This TCR derives from a man aged 50 or older in good health. The CDR3 DNA reads as TGTGCCAGCAAGGGGGGGGAAGTAGAGACCCAGTACTTC. This translates into CASKGGEVETQYF.